The source of this TCR beta chain is a study of blood T cell repertoires in COVID-19. Participants' reported clinical history set cohort assignment. The data were produced by immunoSEQ multiplex PCR, yet TCRdb's version contains in-frame clones alone and is incomplete. Here the sample spans 300,000 to 350,000 clones, roughly 85% being singletons. Sequencing used PBMCs or T cells enriched from blood (not recorded which). This receptor was taken from a man aged 25-40 years who had recovered from COVID-19.

The chain's CDR3 is CAWGPGGRNQPQHF. The DNA for the CDR3 is TGTGCCTGGGGTCCAGGAGGGCGCAATCAGCCCCAGCATTTT. This rearrangement joins TRBV30 to TRBJ1-5; D is ambiguous. CDR1 is GTSNPN, CDR2 SVGIG, per germline (reference sequence). V lost 5 bases and J 2 bases, leaving 13 bases between the germline ends. The CDR3 contains 14 residues.